This TCR beta chain was sequenced in a study of Graves' ophthalmopathy and Graves' hyperthyroidism. The study amplified TCR beta CDR3 regions using RNA transcripts. HTBI-primed first-round RT-PCR preceded second-round multiplex PCR. TCRdb redid the calling of the multiplex PCR reads with MiXCR, one entry per CDR3 protein. Of under 800,000 distinct CDR3 sequences in the sample, 20% to 25% were seen once. CDR1 is LGHDT and CDR2 is YNNKEL in the germline V gene (reference sequence). This CDR3 region has 14 residues. J was trimmed by 8 bases and V by 3 bases; bases with no gene match: 7. Material: peripheral blood. The V and J genes are TRBV3-1 and TRBJ1-1; TRBD1 matches at 9 bases. This receptor was identified in a woman in her late teens or twenties with stable Graves' hyperthyroidism. Some clones in this sample may be carry-over from other donors' samples. The CDR3, as DNA: TGTGCCAGCAGCCAGGACAGGGGCTATGGGGAAGCTTTCTTT. Translated, it gives CASSQDRGYGEAFF. Filled out from reference TRBV3-1 and TRBJ1-1, the complete variable domain reads DTAVSQTPKYLVTQMGNDKSIKCEQNLGHDTMYWYKQDSKKFLKIMFSYNNKELIINETVPNRFSPKSPDKAHLNLHINSLELGDSAVYFCASSQDRGYGEAFFGQGTRLTVV.